This entry lists 17 T cell receptor beta chains sequenced from one sample in a study of T cells after yellow fever vaccination. TCRdb reanalysed the 5' RACE reads using MiXCR and keeps one entry per CDR3 protein. The sample yields a few hundred thousand distinct CDR3 sequences, 15% to 20% seen once. The sample in question was PBMCs, obtained before the yellow fever booster vaccination. These receptors were obtained from a man in his late teens or twenties who received the YFV17D yellow fever vaccine.

There are many counts of this clonotype. This chain joins TRBV6-5 and TRBJ1-1, with D possibly being TRBD1 (6 bases). CDR3 length equals 16 residues. Germline CDR1 reads MNHEY; CDR2 reads SVGAGI. Deletions cut 0 bases from V and 3 bases from J, with 14 bases between. In DNA, the CDR3 is TGTGCCAGCAGTTACTCAAAGGGGGGGGCCCACACTGAAGCTTTCTTT. Encoded protein: CASSYSKGGAHTEAFF.

This clonotype occurred a few times. The rearrangement links TRBV6-5 to TRBJ2-1; D not certain. This CDR3 contains 15 residues. V lost 6 bases and J 1 base, leaving 13 bases between the germline ends. Germline values: CDR1 MNHEY, CDR2 SVGAGI. The CDR3 DNA is TGTGCCAGCAGCCCAGACGCAACATCCTACAATGAGCAGTTCTTC. It is translated as CASSPDATSYNEQFF.

This clonotype appeared many times. The chain is built from TRBV7-3 and TRBJ1-1; D may be TRBD1 (5 bases). CDR3 length equals 13 residues. Trimming removed 4 bases at V and 4 bases at J, with 10 bases between. CDR1 and CDR2 from the germline V gene are SGHTA and FQGTGA. CDR3: CASSWGGSTEAFF. CDR3 sequence (DNA): TGTGCCAGCAGCTGGGGGGGGAGCACTGAAGCTTTCTTT.

The V call is TRBV5-1, the J call TRBJ1-1; D gene uncertain. V was shortened by 0 bases and J by 10 bases, with 13 bases between the two germline ends. This CDR3 has 13 residues. Germline V gene lookup returns CDR1 SGHRS and CDR2 YFSETQ. Here the CDR3 reads CASSLEPLVGAFF. The CDR3 nucleotides are TGCGCCAGCAGCTTGGAACCCCTAGTTGGAGCTTTCTTT.

This chain uses TRBV18 with TRBJ2-5; 7 bases fit TRBD2. The germline CDR1 and CDR2 sequences are KGHSH and LQKENI. The CDR3 has 16 residues. V lost 0 bases and J lost 1; bases outside the gene matches: 5. The CDR3 protein is CASSPPGGGIQETQYF. CDR3 DNA: TGTGCCAGCTCACCACCGGGCGGGGGAATCCAAGAGACCCAGTACTTC.

As for this clonotype: A much larger clone sits a single nucleotide away, making a read error possible. J is TRBJ2-5 and V is TRBV5-4; the match to TRBD1 covers 7 bases. The end of the DNA aligns better with TRBJ2-1, so the J call may be wrong. The CDR3 loop spans 14 amino acids. Germline V gene sequence: CDR1 SGHNT, CDR2 YYREEE (reference sequence). CDR3 region: CASSPTGMEETQFF. DNA of the CDR3: TGTGCCAGCAGCCCGACAGGGATGGAAGAGACCCAGTTCTTC.

This clonotype was seen repeatedly, ten times or more. The V gene is TRBV20-1, the J gene TRBJ1-2, with 11 positions matching TRBD1. CDR3 length: 12 amino acids. Germline lookup yields CDR1 DFQATT and CDR2 SNEGSKA (reference sequence). CDR3 sequence (DNA): TGCAGCGCGGACAGGGGGCTACGTGGCTACACCTTC. It translates to CSADRGLRGYTF.

This clonotype was picked up many times. The chain couples TRBV27 to TRBJ2-1, with 8 bases lining up with TRBD2. With V trimmed by 5 bases and J by 2 bases, 11 bases remained unmatched. The CDR3 length is 17 residues. Germline V gene lookup returns CDR1 MNHEY and CDR2 SMNVEV (reference sequence). Written as DNA, the CDR3 is TGTGCCAGCAGTACCCGGGGGGGGCGCCGAACCTACAATGAGCAGTTCTTC. Translated, it gives CASSTRGGRRTYNEQFF.

The sample holds a few counts of this clonotype. The V gene is TRBV6-6, the J gene TRBJ2-7, with 10 nucleotides matching TRBD1. The ends lost 2 bases at V and 0 bases at J; junction bases unmatched: 4. The CDR3 runs to 16 residues. The germline CDR1 and CDR2 sequences are MNHNY and SVGAGI (reference sequence). CDR3 coding DNA: TGTGCCAGCAGTTACCCCCGGGACAGGGGCTCCTACGAGCAGTACTTC. As protein: CASSYPRDRGSYEQYF.

The chain combines TRBV9 with TRBJ2-2, with D uncertain. The CDR3 runs to 13 residues. With 4 bases removed from V and 2 bases from J, the gap between germline ends came to 6 bases. Germline lookup yields CDR1 SGDLS and CDR2 YYNGEE. CDR3 coding DNA: TGTGCCAGCAGCCGATTTAACACCGGGGAGCTGTTTTTT. It codes for CASSRFNTGELFF.

This chain connects TRBV6-1 to TRBJ2-7; a possible D gene is TRBD1 (5 bases). Trimming stripped 3 bases from V and 0 bases from J, with 12 bases between. Germline V gene sequence: CDR1 MNHNS, CDR2 SASEGT. The CDR3 covers 15 residues. CDR3 nucleotide sequence: TGTGCCAGCAGTGAGGCCAGGGAAAGCTCCTACGAGCAGTACTTC. Translating it yields CASSEARESSYEQYF.

This clonotype was picked up one time. The V gene is TRBV20-1, the J gene TRBJ2-3, with unresolved D. Germline V CDR1 and CDR2: DFQATT, SNEGSKA (reference sequence). Between the trimmed V and J ends, which lost 6 bases and 0 bases, there was a span of 16 bases. The CDR3 extends over 15 amino acids. CDR3: CSASLRTASTDTQYF. CDR3 nucleotide sequence: TGCAGTGCCAGTTTGCGCACAGCGAGCACAGATACGCAGTATTTT.

This clonotype occurred a few times. The V and J genes are TRBV20-1 and TRBJ1-1; unclear D gene. The CDR3 runs to 15 residues. V was clipped by 3 bases and J by 4 bases, with 18 bases between them. From germline, CDR1 is DFQATT and CDR2 SNEGSKA (reference sequence). The CDR3: CSASPALPGGTEAFF. CDR3 bases: TGCAGTGCTAGTCCAGCCCTTCCGGGTGGCACTGAAGCTTTCTTT.

In this sample, this clonotype turned up a few times. The junction and the germline gene differ at one end; a read error may be behind it. V is TRBV7-2 and J is TRBJ2-5, with D tentatively TRBD1 (6 bases). From germline, CDR1 is SGHTA and CDR2 FQGNSA. The CDR3 loop spans 13 amino acids. The CDR3 spells CASNLSGEETQYF. In DNA form, the CDR3 reads TGTGCCAGCAACTTATCAGGGGAGGAGACCCAGTACTTC.

This clonotype was detected ten times or more. This sequence joins TRBV15 and TRBJ2-2; TRBD2 aligns across 12 bases. J was trimmed by 0 bases and V by 4 bases; bases with no gene match: 3. The CDR3 spans 17 residues. CDR1 and CDR2 (germline): LNHNV, YYDKDF (reference sequence). CDR3 bases: TGTGCCACCAGCACCGGACTAGCGGGATCGAACACCGGGGAGCTGTTTTTT. Its translation: CATSTGLAGSNTGELFF. The full variable domain, completed using reference TRBV15 and TRBJ2-2, is DAMVIQNPRYQVTQFGKPVTLSCSQTLNHNVMYWYQQKSSQAPKLLFHYYDKDFNNEADTPDNFQSRRPNTSFCFLDIRSPGLGDTAMYLCATSTGLAGSNTGELFFGEGSRLTVL.

Many counts were recorded for this clonotype. This chain uses TRBV7-9 with TRBJ1-4, with D uncertain. The CDR3 extends over 15 amino acids. V was trimmed by 0 bases and J by 6 bases, leaving 11 bases between them. Germline V gene sequence: CDR1 SEHNR, CDR2 FQNEAQ (reference sequence). The CDR3 DNA sequence: TGTGCCAGCAGCTTAGCAATTGCAGGATATGAAAAACTGTTTTTT. This encodes CASSLAIAGYEKLFF.

The chain joins TRBV7-3 to TRBJ2-1; D is perhaps TRBD1 or TRBD2 (5 bases each). The CDR3 is made up of 14 amino acids. V was pared by 1 base and J by 7 bases, with 11 bases between. Germline CDR1 and CDR2: SGHTA and FQGTGA. The CDR3 is CASSLNAGTNEQFF. Written as DNA, the CDR3 is TGTGCCAGCAGCTTAAACGCAGGGACGAATGAGCAGTTCTTC.